The clone carrying this TCR beta chain was counted a single time. Its antigen remains unknown. The source of the sample is a study of cytomegalovirus exposure and HLA in healthy donors. Study-level results: Cytomegalovirus status, reportedly, was diagnosed with high specificity and sensitivity by the classifier. Segments of the TCR beta V type were, in most cases, productive about 87% or about 30% of the time in an earlier analysis. In a later analysis, CMV-associated beta chains were mostly HLA-associated, it appeared.

Germline CDR1 reads MNHNS; CDR2 reads SASEGT. The CDR3 extends over 13 amino acids. Deletions cut 1 base from V and 4 bases from J, with 6 bases between. In the PCR, 60 Vbeta and 13 Jbeta primers were used. The table came from immunoSEQ multiplex PCR; TCRdb's copy has only in-frame clones and leaves some out. Of 190,000 or so clones listed, roughly 78% were seen once; the top ten hold 0.65%. The sequencing input was PBMCs. The clonotype originates from a boy aged 5-17 years in good health and CMV-seronegative. The chain carries TRBV6-1 and TRBJ2-3; D is uncertain. The CDR3 loop is CASSEERADTQYF. The CDR3 bases are TGTGCCAGCAGTGAAGAAAGAGCAGATACGCAGTATTTT.